The sample holds many counts of the clone carrying this T cell receptor (beta chain). TCRdb analysed the RT-PCR reads with MiXCR anew, one entry per CDR3 protein. The sample yields 70,000 to 95,000 distinct CDR3 sequences, approximately 5.2% seen once. The source of the sample is a study of patients and donors after allogeneic stem cell transplantation. Sample: blood, either unsorted or a sorted T cell fraction (not recorded which). The clonotype comes from a human donor who was either an allogeneic HSCT recipient or a stem cell or donor lymphocyte infusion donor (not recorded which). It is not recorded whose cells these are; they may come from a transplant donor.

CDR3 sequence (DNA): TGTGCCAGCAACCAACCCGGACAGGCCAAAAAGGGAGACGAGCAGTACTTC. Translated: CASNQPGQAKKGDEQYF. This chain links TRBV27 with TRBJ2-7, with 7 bases matching TRBD1. This CDR3 region has 17 residues. Germline CDR1 and CDR2: MNHEY and SMNVEV (reference sequence). Trimming at V came to 7 bases and at J to 5 bases, leaving 20 bases not matched to a gene.